The 31 T cell receptor beta chains below were found in one sample sequenced in a study of blood T cell repertoires in COVID-19. Produced via immunoSEQ multiplex PCR; TCRdb's table is partial and in-frame only. The sample has 100,000 to 130,000 clones, 90% to 95% seen once. The material sequenced was peripheral blood. The receptors originated from a woman in her 30s with acute or convalescent COVID-19.

J is TRBJ1-4 and V is TRBV14; D may be TRBD1 (5 bases). V shed 5 bases and J shed 2 bases, with 12 bases lying between them. Germline lookup yields CDR1 SGHDN and CDR2 FVKESK. The CDR3 totals 15 residues. The CDR3 loop is CASSALGLTNEKLFF. The CDR3 coding sequence is TGTGCCAGCAGCGCACTGGGACTGACTAATGAAAAACTGTTTTTT. Looking up the rest from reference TRBV14 and TRBJ1-4 gives the full variable domain: EAGVTQFPSHSVIEKGQTVTLRCDPISGHDNLYWYRRVMGKEIKFLLHFVKESKQDESGMPNNRFLAERTGGTYSTLKVQPAELEDSGVYFCASSALGLTNEKLFFGSGTQLSVL.

The chain joins TRBV7-2 to TRBJ2-5, with D perhaps TRBD1 (5 bases). V was shortened by 5 bases and J by 4 bases, with 8 bases between the two germline ends. The CDR3 runs to 12 residues. Germline V CDR1 and CDR2: SGHTA, FQGNSA. This chain's CDR3 is CASSPQGETQYF. The CDR3 nucleotides read TGTGCCAGCAGCCCCCAGGGAGAGACCCAGTACTTC.

The rearrangement joins TRBV15 to TRBJ1-6; the D gene is possibly TRBD1 (5 bases). The CDR3 covers 13 residues. CDR1 is LNHNV, CDR2 YYDKDF, per germline (reference sequence). V lost 6 bases and J lost 11, with 14 bases in between. CDR3 DNA sequence: TGTGCCACCAGTCCGGGGGAAAGGACACCCCTCCACTTT. As protein: CATSPGERTPLHF.

This rearrangement joins TRBV3-1 (or the pseudogene TRBV3-2) to TRBJ2-1; 11 bases map to TRBD2. CDR1 is LGHDT and CDR2 is YNNKEL in the germline V gene (reference sequence). This CDR3 has 18 amino acids. Germline trimming cut 2 bases from V and 4 bases from J; bases unmatched to any gene: 10. The CDR3 loop is CASSQSTSSGGLYNEQFF. The CDR3 DNA is TGTGCCAGCAGCCAAAGCACTTCTAGCGGGGGGCTTTACAATGAGCAGTTCTTC.

The rearrangement uses TRBV7-2 and TRBJ1-4; 7 nucleotides match TRBD1. This CDR3 has 17 residues. Germline-derived CDR1 and CDR2 are SGHTA and FQGNSA. V dropped 5 bases and J dropped 0; count of bases not matched to a gene: 9. The CDR3 protein is CASSPTRQGATNEKLFF. The CDR3 DNA follows: TGTGCCAGCAGCCCTACCCGACAGGGCGCAACTAATGAAAAACTGTTTTTT.

This sequence joins TRBV7-3 and TRBJ2-5; D might be TRBD1 (6 bases). The CDR3 is made up of 14 amino acids. From germline, CDR1 is SGHTA and CDR2 FQGTGA. The ends were cut back, 1 base at V and 3 bases at J, with 9 bases in the middle. CDR3 amino acids: CASSLNAGEETQYF. CDR3 bases: TGTGCCAGCAGCTTAAATGCAGGGGAAGAGACCCAGTACTTC.

V is TRBV25-1 and J is TRBJ1-4; TRBD1 matches 7 bases. J gave up 1 base and V 6 bases, and 2 bases lay outside the gene matches. CDR3 length: 14 amino acids. CDR1 and CDR2 from the germline V gene are MGHDK and SYGVNS. The CDR3 bases are TGTGCCAGCAGAACAGGGGAAACTAATGAAAAACTGTTTTTT. Translated: CASRTGETNEKLFF.

V gene TRBV20-1 combines with J gene TRBJ1-2; 7 bases are shared with TRBD1. The germline V gene encodes CDR1 DFQATT and CDR2 SNEGSKA (reference sequence). V lost 3 bases, J lost 4 bases, and 17 bases stayed unmatched. This CDR3 is 17 amino acids long. As DNA, the CDR3 is TGCAGTGCTAGTCCCGATATGACAGGGCTTTGGGGCTATGGCTACACCTTC. It is translated as CSASPDMTGLWGYGYTF.

Turning to this clone: The junction departs from germline at one end; a sequencing error may be responsible. The chain is built from TRBV7-9 and TRBJ1-4; 7 nucleotides align to TRBD1. The CDR3 is made up of 16 amino acids. The germline CDR1 and CDR2 sequences are SEHNR and FQNEAQ (reference sequence). Here the CDR3 reads CASSPGDRASKEKLFF. The CDR3 DNA sequence: TGTGCCAGCAGCCCCGGTGACAGGGCTTCTAAGGAAAAACTGTTTTTT.

The chain combines TRBV6-5 with TRBJ1-6, with 8 bases that match TRBD1. Germline V lookup: CDR1 MNHEY, CDR2 SVGAGI. V trimming: 4 bases; J trimming: 8 bases; junction bases outside the gene matches: 4. There are 14 residues in the CDR3. DNA for the CDR3: TGTGCCAGCAGTTTGGACAGGGTTTATTCACCCCTCCACTTT. Protein sequence: CASSLDRVYSPLHF.

This clone was seen more than once but under ten times. The chain employs TRBV5-1 and TRBJ2-2; D gene unclear. V lost 0 bases and J 1 base, leaving 4 bases between the germline ends. The CDR3 has 14 amino acids. CDR1 SGHRS and CDR2 YFSETQ come from the germline V gene. The CDR3 nucleotides read TGCGCCAGCAGCTTGGCCCTGAACACCGGGGAGCTGTTTTTT. It encodes CASSLALNTGELFF.

This clone was picked up one time. The J gene is TRBJ2-1, the V gene TRBV4-3; D may be TRBD1 (6 bases). Trimming took off 2 bases at V and 9 bases at J, with 14 bases between the two ends. The CDR3 contains 14 residues. Germline V gives CDR1 LGHNA, CDR2 YSLEER. CDR3 protein: CASSQRAGASEQFF. The CDR3 DNA reads as TGCGCCAGCAGCCAAAGGGCAGGGGCCAGTGAGCAGTTCTTC.

The genes are TRBV5-1 and TRBJ2-3; D is perhaps TRBD2 (5 bases). The V and J ends lost 4 bases and 0 bases respectively, with 12 bases between them. Germline assignment: CDR1 SGHRS and CDR2 YFSETQ. The CDR3 runs 15 residues. The CDR3 sequence: CASSPVERSTDTQYF. CDR3 sequence (DNA): TGCGCCAGCAGCCCGGTAGAGCGGAGCACAGATACGCAGTATTTT. Looking up the rest from reference TRBV5-1 and TRBJ2-3 gives the full variable domain: KAGVTQTPRYLIKTRGQQVTLSCSPISGHRSVSWYQQTPGQGLQFLFEYFSETQRNKGNFPGRFSGRQFSNSRSEMNVSTLELGDSALYLCASSPVERSTDTQYFGPGTRLTVL.

This chain's CDR3 is CASSQRRGDFSYNEQFF. CDR3 nucleotides: TGCGCCAGCAGCCAACGGCGGGGTGACTTCTCCTACAATGAGCAGTTCTTC. The chain recombines TRBV4-3 with TRBJ2-1; TRBD2 is a possible D gene (6 bases). Germline V gene lookup returns CDR1 LGHNA and CDR2 YSLEER. The V end was cut by 2 bases, the J end by 0 bases, with 14 bases between. The CDR3 has 17 residues.

The rearrangement joins TRBV27 to TRBJ1-1, with D possibly TRBD1 on 6 matching bases. This CDR3 has 13 residues. V was pared by 4 bases and J by 2 bases, with 8 bases between. The germline V gene encodes CDR1 MNHEY and CDR2 SMNVEV (reference sequence). The CDR3 protein is CASSYRENTEAFF. The CDR3 nucleotides read TGTGCCAGCAGTTACAGGGAAAACACTGAAGCTTTCTTT.

The chain uses TRBV7-9 and TRBJ2-3; maybe TRBD1 (7 bases). The V end lost 2 bases, the J end lost 4 bases, and 19 bases lay between the germline ends. The CDR3 spans 17 residues. Germline-derived CDR1 and CDR2 are SEHNR and FQNEAQ (reference sequence). CDR3 sequence: CASSLIAGQGGADTQYF. In DNA form, the CDR3 reads TGTGCCAGCAGCTTAATCGCGGGACAAGGGGGCGCAGATACGCAGTATTTT.

This clone was seen once. The chain recombines TRBV7-8 with TRBJ2-3; maybe TRBD1 (7 bases). In germline, CDR1 is SGHVS, CDR2 FQNEAQ. This CDR3 comprises 15 residues. Trimming cost V 6 bases and J 4 bases, with 17 bases left between them. The CDR3 nucleotides read TGTGCCAGCAGGGTTCGGGAGAGGGGGCCAGATACGCAGTATTTT. This codes for CASRVRERGPDTQYF. Looking up the rest from reference TRBV7-8 and TRBJ2-3 gives the full variable domain: GAGVSQSPRYKVAKRGQDVALRCDPISGHVSLFWYQQALGQGPEFLTYFQNEAQLDKSGLPSDRFFAERPEGSVSTLKIQRTQQEDSAVYLCASRVRERGPDTQYFGPGTRLTVL.

The chain links TRBV11-3 to TRBJ2-2; TRBD1 agrees at 10 bases. Per germline, CDR1 SGHNT and CDR2 YENEEA. J lost 8 bases, V lost 3 bases, and 6 bases had no gene match. The CDR3 runs to 15 residues. The CDR3 sequence is CASSLGQGLSGELFF. The CDR3, as DNA: TGTGCCAGCAGCTTGGGACAGGGGTTATCAGGGGAGCTGTTTTTT.

This chain connects TRBV6-2 or TRBV6-3 to TRBJ1-4, with D possibly matching TRBD1 (5 bases). Germline loops: CDR1 MNHEY, CDR2 SVGEGT. The CDR3 sequence is 19 residues long. V dropped 0 bases and J dropped 4 bases, with 21 bases sitting between them. The CDR3 DNA reads TGTGCCAGCAGTTACTCGATTTCAACGGCAGGGCGGATTAATGAAAAACTGTTTTTT. It encodes CASSYSISTAGRINEKLFF.

This clone has just a few counts. V gene TRBV28 combines with J gene TRBJ1-2; 7 bases fit TRBD1. The trim removed 5 bases at V and 4 bases at J, leaving 10 bases unmatched. This CDR3 is 15 amino acids long. Germline V gene data show CDR1 as MDHEN and CDR2 as SYDVKM. In nucleotides, the CDR3 is TGTGCCAGCAGTCCGGTAGACAGGGATTCCTATGGCTACACCTTC. It specifies CASSPVDRDSYGYTF.

V and J are TRBV27 and TRBJ1-5; D is uncertain. Germline values: CDR1 MNHEY, CDR2 SMNVEV (reference sequence). CDR3 length: 14 residues. Trimming left V 0 bases short and J 5 bases short, with 8 bases between. DNA for the CDR3: TGTGCCAGCAGTTTATCGAGGGTAGATCAGCCCCAGCATTTT. It codes for CASSLSRVDQPQHF.

The genes are TRBV7-9 and TRBJ1-2; D possibly corresponds to TRBD1 (6 bases). The CDR3 sequence is 15 residues long. Trimming stripped 2 bases from V and 7 bases from J, with 17 bases between. Germline lookup yields CDR1 SEHNR and CDR2 FQNEAQ (reference sequence). The CDR3 DNA is TGTGCCAGCAGCTTATTGCGGACAGCTTTTGGTGGCTACACCTTC. Translated: CASSLLRTAFGGYTF. Using reference TRBV7-9 and TRBJ1-2 for the parts outside the CDR3, the full variable domain is DTGVSQNPRHKITKRGQNVTFRCDPISEHNRLYWYRQTLGQGPEFLTYFQNEAQLEKSRLLSDRFSAERPKGSFSTLEIQRTEQGDSAMYLCASSLLRTAFGGYTFGSGTRLTVV.

CDR3 coding DNA: TGTGCCAGTACCCCGGGGGGCTGGAATCAGCCCCAGCATTTT. It is translated as CASTPGGWNQPQHF. The rearrangement links TRBV19 to TRBJ1-5; weak D call: TRBD1 (6 bases). V lost 7 bases and J 4 bases, leaving 14 bases between the germline ends. CDR3 length: 14 amino acids. Germline V gives CDR1 LNHDA, CDR2 SQIVND (reference sequence).

This clone was seen just once. CDR3 nucleotide sequence: TGTGCCAGCTCACCCCGCGAGGGCGAGCAGTACTTC. This gives the protein CASSPREGEQYF. V is TRBV18 and J is TRBJ2-7, with TRBD2 as a possible D gene (5 bases). V gave up 3 bases and J gave up 6 bases, with 9 bases separating them. CDR1 and CDR2 (germline): KGHSH, LQKENI. The CDR3 sequence is 12 residues long.

This chain connects TRBV19 to TRBJ2-5; 7 nucleotides agree with TRBD1. Per the germline V gene, CDR1 is LNHDA and CDR2 is SQIVND (reference sequence). With V trimmed by 5 bases and J by 3 bases, 6 bases remained unmatched. The CDR3 covers 14 residues. The CDR3 DNA reads as TGTGCCAGTAGTGCGGACAGGAATAAAGAGACCCAGTACTTC. Protein sequence: CASSADRNKETQYF.

The chain recombines TRBV28 with TRBJ1-2, with 7 nucleotides matching TRBD1. The CDR3 is 17 amino acids. V gave up 2 bases and J gave up 5 bases; unmatched junction bases: 14. Germline CDR1 and CDR2: MDHEN and SYDVKM. This chain's CDR3 is CASSLTYSTTGVYGYTF. The DNA of the CDR3 is TGTGCCAGCAGTTTAACTTATTCCACCACAGGGGTTTATGGCTACACCTTC.

V gene TRBV28 combines with J gene TRBJ1-3; D is possibly TRBD1 (5 bases). CDR1 is MDHEN, CDR2 SYDVKM, per germline. The CDR3 loop spans 16 amino acids. V gave up 5 bases and J gave up 0 bases, with 14 bases separating them. CDR3: CASSRVGVLSGNTIYF. CDR3 bases: TGTGCCAGCAGTCGAGTAGGGGTTCTCTCTGGAAACACCATATATTTT.

The chain recombines TRBV30 with TRBJ1-6; D remains ambiguous. V was shortened by 0 bases and J by 6 bases, with 9 bases between the two germline ends. CDR1 GTSNPN and CDR2 SVGIG come from the germline V gene (reference sequence). The CDR3 contains 14 residues. The CDR3 loop reads CAWSVPGSNSPLHF. The CDR3 coding sequence is TGTGCCTGGAGTGTACCGGGGAGTAATTCACCCCTCCACTTT.

V usage is TRBV30 and J usage is TRBJ1-5; D unclear. The CDR3 loop spans 13 amino acids. Trimming removed 2 bases from V and 7 bases from J, with 12 bases in between. In germline, CDR1 is GTSNPN, CDR2 SVGIG (reference sequence). CDR3 DNA sequence: TGTGCCTGGAGTTCCCTAGACCGACAGCCCCAGCATTTT. Amino acid sequence: CAWSSLDRQPQHF.

The rearrangement uses TRBV9 and TRBJ2-2; TRBD2 matches 9 bases. V gave up 4 bases and J gave up 4 bases; unmatched junction bases: 8. The CDR3 has 16 residues. Germline CDR1 and CDR2: SGDLS and YYNGEE. CDR3 in amino acids: CASSPEREELTGELFF. As DNA, the CDR3 is TGTGCCAGCAGCCCCGAGCGGGAGGAGCTCACCGGGGAGCTGTTTTTT.

The V and J genes are TRBV27 and TRBJ2-7, with D tentatively TRBD1 (6 bases). Germline V gene sequence: CDR1 MNHEY, CDR2 SMNVEV (reference sequence). The CDR3 is 14 residues long. V was pared by 5 bases and J by 6 bases, with 17 bases between. The DNA for the CDR3 is TGTGCCAGCAGTCCTCCTATGGGCAGGGGCGAGCAGTACTTC. This translates into CASSPPMGRGEQYF.